This T cell receptor (beta chain) originates from a study of T cells in Graves' hyperthyroidism and ophthalmopathy. Findings and limits, study-wide: Most thyroid clonotypes expanded above 0.001 appeared in blood too. Ophthalmopathy got predicted by the model a median about 6.5 months before its onset.

Exclusion of patients followed from uncontrolled infection, other autoimmune disease, pregnancy or lactation. Diagnoses used clinical symptoms, serum thyroxine and TRAb, thyroid ultrasound and orbital computed tomography. Amplification of TCR beta CDR3 regions used RNA as the template. The study used the HTBI primer set for a first-round RT-PCR of the TCR CDR3. TCRdb recomputed calls from the multiplex PCR reads with MiXCR, one row per CDR3 protein. This sample has over 350,000 distinct CDR3 sequences, with roughly 14% found just once. The germline V gene has CDR1 KGHSH and CDR2 LQKENI. V was pared by 4 bases and J by 0 bases, with 10 bases between. The CDR3 spans 14 residues. In its sample, this clonotype was seen many times. The antigen remains unidentified.

The receptor was derived from a man in his late teens or twenties with Graves' ophthalmopathy. Sequenced input: blood. The genes are TRBV18 and TRBJ2-7; maybe TRBD1 (6 bases). CDR3 loop: CASSREGVSYEQYF. The CDR3 DNA follows: TGTGCCAGCTCACGAGAGGGGGTCTCCTACGAGCAGTACTTC.